This T cell receptor (beta chain) was captured by sequencing in a study of blood T cell repertoires in COVID-19. Study-wide background: Acute and convalescent COVID-19 specimens originated in the United States, Italy and Spain. The cDNA or gDNA used as material had been derived from T cells, B-cell-depleted T cells, or PBMCs.

How the authors handled the data: Reference gene primers were amplified, and this amplification served to estimate nucleated cell counts. Assay: immunoSEQ multiplex PCR; the TCRdb copy retains only in-frame clones and omits some. Clone size and V and J calls were adopted from that table, with D and trimming inferred from the DNA. The profile shows more than 10,000 clones, roughly 80% of them singletons. Sample: peripheral blood. This clonotype was sampled from a man aged 35 to 55 with active or convalescent COVID-19.

CDR3 loop: CASSQSGSLYSNQPQHF. The CDR3 nucleotides read TGCGCCAGCAGTCAATCGGGCAGCCTGTATAGCAATCAGCCCCAGCATTTT. This rearrangement joins TRBV23-1 to TRBJ1-5; D unresolved. TRBV23-1 belongs to the ORF category, with a function that is uncertain. The length of the CDR3 is 17 residues. Trimming took off 0 bases at V and 0 bases at J, with 12 bases between the two ends.